This T cell receptor beta chain was recovered during a study of blood T cells in healthy people across ages. A second about 7 to 11 cycle PCR used barcoded and J-beta primers. TCRdb reprocessed the 5' RACE reads via MiXCR and lists one record per CDR3 protein. The sample holds approximately 490,000 distinct CDR3 sequences; around 24% are singletons and the top ten take roughly 9.4%. These data are also associated with another study on T cells of mothers and their children. That report adds: The authors added sample barcodes and 2-4 random nucleotides using the M1S primer of the second PCR.

This TCR was sampled from a boy aged 5-17 years in good health. The specimen sequenced was blood.

The DNA of the CDR3 is TGTGCCAGCAGCCCCAGAGGGGGGGGCAGCACAGATACGCAGTATTTT. Its translation: CASSPRGGGSTDTQYF. V and J are TRBV9 and TRBJ2-3; possibly TRBD2 for D (7 bases). Germline CDR1 and CDR2: SGDLS and YYNGEE. Trimming took off 4 bases at V and 0 bases at J, with 15 bases between the two ends. The CDR3 is made up of 16 amino acids.